This is a list of T cell receptor beta chains from one sample in a study of technical replicates of blood from a few donors. The data were produced by immunoSEQ multiplex PCR, yet TCRdb's version contains in-frame clones alone and is incomplete. The data show roughly 70,000 clones, about 94% seen once. The sample taken for sequencing was T cells isolated from PBMCs. These receptors originate from a human donor in good health. Both conserved end residues are part of each CDR3. The D gene is left open where the match is weak. The size field is filled for only some rows; it gives once, few, many or a size class.

abundance: -; d_gene: TRBD2; v_gene: TRBV7-9; j_gene: TRBJ2-2; CDR3aa: CASSYSGLAGAGELFF; CDR3nt: TGTGCCAGCAGCTACTCGGGACTAGCGGGAGCCGGGGAGCTGTTTTTT
abundance: -; d_gene: TRBD1; v_gene: TRBV7-9; j_gene: TRBJ1-4; CDR3aa: CASSQDRGATNEKLFF; CDR3nt: TGTGCCAGCAGCCAGGACAGGGGTGCAACTAATGAAAAACTGTTTTTT
abundance: -; d_gene: TRBD1; v_gene: TRBV6-1; j_gene: TRBJ2-2; CDR3aa: CASSDYRGTGELFF; CDR3nt: TGTGCCAGCAGTGATTACAGGGGTACCGGGGAGCTGTTTTTT
abundance: -; d_gene: TRBD1; v_gene: TRBV5-1; j_gene: TRBJ1-1; CDR3aa: CASSRTGSTEAFF; CDR3nt: TGCGCCAGCAGCCGGACAGGGAGCACTGAAGCTTTCTTT
abundance: -; d_gene: TRBD1; v_gene: TRBV7-6; j_gene: TRBJ2-7; CDR3aa: CASSLMTGSFYEQYF; CDR3nt: TGTGCCAGCAGCTTAATGACAGGGAGTTTCTACGAGCAGTACTTC
abundance: -; d_gene: TRBD1; v_gene: TRBV19; j_gene: TRBJ2-7; CDR3aa: CATDRGPGYEQYF; CDR3nt: TGTGCCACAGACAGGGGTCCCGGTTACGAGCAGTACTTC
abundance: -; d_gene: -; v_gene: TRBV4-1; j_gene: TRBJ1-2; CDR3aa: CASSQGGGNGYTF; CDR3nt: TGCGCCAGCAGCCAAGGGGGGGGGAATGGCTACACCTTC
abundance: -; d_gene: TRBD2; v_gene: TRBV2; j_gene: TRBJ2-1; CDR3aa: CASSSDGGLASVLVF; CDR3nt: TGTGCCAGCAGTTCAGACGGTGGACTAGCGAGTGTACTAGTCTTC
abundance: -; d_gene: -; v_gene: TRBV27; j_gene: TRBJ2-3; CDR3aa: CASSLGSTDTQYF; CDR3nt: TGTGCCAGCAGTTTGGGCAGCACAGATACGCAGTATTTT
abundance: -; d_gene: -; v_gene: TRBV7-8; j_gene: TRBJ1-5; CDR3aa: CASSLGSRGGSNQPQHF; CDR3nt: TGTGCCAGCAGCTTAGGGTCCCGGGGGGGGAGCAATCAGCCCCAGCATTTT
abundance: -; d_gene: -; v_gene: TRBV7-3; j_gene: TRBJ2-1; CDR3aa: CASSPSRDEQFF; CDR3nt: TGTGCCAGCAGCCCAAGCCGGGATGAGCAGTTCTTC
abundance: -; d_gene: TRBD2; v_gene: TRBV6-5; j_gene: TRBJ2-2; CDR3aa: CASSRTSTSAGELFF; CDR3nt: TGTGCCAGCTCCAGGACTAGCACGAGCGCCGGGGAGCTGTTTTTT
abundance: -; d_gene: -; v_gene: TRBV19; j_gene: TRBJ2-2; CDR3aa: CASKRETGELFF; CDR3nt: TGTGCCAGTAAGAGGGAAACCGGGGAGCTGTTTTTT
abundance: -; d_gene: -; v_gene: TRBV30; j_gene: TRBJ2-1; CDR3aa: CAWSLGAYNEQFF; CDR3nt: TGTGCCTGGAGTTTAGGGGCCTACAATGAGCAGTTCTTC
abundance: -; d_gene: -; v_gene: TRBV5-6; j_gene: TRBJ1-1; CDR3aa: CASSQWETEAFF; CDR3nt: TGTGCCAGCAGCCAGTGGGAGACTGAAGCTTTCTTT
abundance: -; d_gene: -; v_gene: TRBV6-5; j_gene: TRBJ2-7; CDR3aa: CASTPHTAGIYEQYF; CDR3nt: TGTGCCAGCACCCCTCACACCGCGGGGATCTACGAGCAGTACTTC
abundance: -; d_gene: TRBD2; v_gene: TRBV6-1; j_gene: TRBJ2-1; CDR3aa: CASSEGGLADLSSYNEQFF; CDR3nt: TGTGCCAGCAGTGAGGGTGGACTAGCGGACTTAAGCTCCTACAATGAGCAGTTCTTC
abundance: once; d_gene: TRBD1; v_gene: TRBV9; j_gene: TRBJ2-5; CDR3aa: CASSVGGQRETQYF; CDR3nt: TGTGCCAGCAGCGTAGGGGGACAGCGAGAGACCCAGTACTTC
abundance: few; d_gene: -; v_gene: TRBV4-1; j_gene: TRBJ2-7; CDR3aa: CASSQDNGGPYEQYF; CDR3nt: TGCGCCAGCAGCCAAGATAACGGGGGACCCTACGAGCAGTACTTC
abundance: -; d_gene: TRBD1; v_gene: TRBV7-9; j_gene: TRBJ1-4; CDR3aa: CASSLTGQGAFYEKLFF; CDR3nt: TGTGCCAGCAGCTTAACCGGACAGGGGGCGTTCTATGAAAAACTGTTTTTT
abundance: -; d_gene: -; v_gene: TRBV11-3; j_gene: TRBJ1-2; CDR3aa: CASSFDSNYGYTF; CDR3nt: TGTGCCAGCAGCTTTGACTCTAACTATGGCTACACCTTC
abundance: -; d_gene: TRBD1; v_gene: TRBV5-4; j_gene: TRBJ2-2; CDR3aa: CASSPPTGESNTGELFF; CDR3nt: TGTGCCAGCAGCCCCCCAACAGGGGAGTCTAACACCGGGGAGCTGTTTTTT
abundance: once; d_gene: TRBD1; v_gene: TRBV7-9; j_gene: TRBJ1-1; CDR3aa: CASSLPRQGPNTEAFF; CDR3nt: TGTGCCAGCAGCTTACCCCGACAGGGACCGAACACTGAAGCTTTCTTT
abundance: -; d_gene: -; v_gene: TRBV6-4; j_gene: TRBJ1-2; CDR3aa: CASSDSRAGNYGYTF; CDR3nt: TGTGCCAGCAGTGACTCGAGGGCGGGAAACTATGGCTACACCTTC
abundance: -; d_gene: -; v_gene: TRBV6-1; j_gene: TRBJ1-5; CDR3aa: CASSTNQPQHF; CDR3nt: TGTGCCAGCAGTACAAATCAGCCCCAGCATTTT
abundance: once; d_gene: -; v_gene: TRBV5-1; j_gene: TRBJ2-2; CDR3aa: CASSLGQGANTGELFF; CDR3nt: TGCGCCAGCAGCTTGGGACAAGGCGCGAACACCGGGGAGCTGTTTTTT
abundance: -; d_gene: TRBD1; v_gene: TRBV6-1; j_gene: TRBJ1-3; CDR3aa: CASALTGTMGNTIYF; CDR3nt: TGTGCCAGTGCCCTGACAGGGACGATGGGAAACACCATATATTTT
abundance: -; d_gene: TRBD1; v_gene: TRBV6-1; j_gene: TRBJ1-1; CDR3aa: CASSSTGDTEAFF; CDR3nt: TGTGCCAGCAGCAGTACAGGGGACACTGAAGCTTTCTTT
abundance: -; d_gene: TRBD2; v_gene: TRBV5-1; j_gene: TRBJ2-6; CDR3aa: CASSLGLAVSGANVLTF; CDR3nt: TGCGCCAGCAGCCTAGGACTAGCCGTCTCTGGGGCCAACGTCCTGACTTTC
abundance: -; d_gene: -; v_gene: TRBV5-4; j_gene: TRBJ1-4; CDR3aa: CASSFQGEKLFF; CDR3nt: TGTGCCAGCAGCTTTCAGGGCGAAAAACTGTTTTTT
abundance: few; d_gene: -; v_gene: TRBV28; j_gene: TRBJ1-5; CDR3aa: CASSFRAGPPQHF; CDR3nt: TGTGCCAGCAGTTTCAGGGCAGGGCCGCCCCAGCATTTT
abundance: -; d_gene: -; v_gene: TRBV4-1; j_gene: TRBJ2-7; CDR3aa: CASSQEPGLANEQYF; CDR3nt: TGCGCCAGCAGCCAAGAGCCCGGGCTAGCCAACGAGCAGTACTTC
abundance: -; d_gene: TRBD2; v_gene: TRBV2; j_gene: TRBJ2-3; CDR3aa: CASSVELAGRSTDTQYF; CDR3nt: TGTGCCAGCAGTGTCGAGCTAGCGGGTCGTAGCACAGATACGCAGTATTTT
abundance: -; d_gene: -; v_gene: TRBV7-9; j_gene: TRBJ2-5; CDR3aa: CASSFAGIQETQYF; CDR3nt: TGTGCCAGCAGCTTTGCAGGGATTCAAGAGACCCAGTACTTC
abundance: -; d_gene: TRBD1; v_gene: TRBV28; j_gene: TRBJ1-1; CDR3aa: CASSGTGWRKANTEAFF; CDR3nt: TGTGCCAGCAGTGGGACAGGGTGGCGTAAAGCGAACACTGAAGCTTTCTTT
abundance: -; d_gene: -; v_gene: TRBV30; j_gene: TRBJ1-5; CDR3aa: CAWSAGREVQPQHF; CDR3nt: TGTGCCTGGAGTGCAGGGAGGGAAGTACAGCCCCAGCATTTT
abundance: -; d_gene: TRBD1; v_gene: TRBV29-1; j_gene: TRBJ1-2; CDR3aa: CSVEGRGLNYGYTF; CDR3nt: TGCAGCGTTGAAGGGAGGGGGCTTAACTATGGCTACACCTTC
abundance: once; d_gene: -; v_gene: TRBV5-1; j_gene: TRBJ1-5; CDR3aa: CASSIGQYSNQPQHF; CDR3nt: TGCGCCAGCAGCATTGGACAGTATAGCAATCAGCCCCAGCATTTT
abundance: -; d_gene: -; v_gene: TRBV29-1; j_gene: TRBJ1-2; CDR3aa: CSVTGLRTPTEYGYTF; CDR3nt: TGCAGCGTAACAGGGCTCCGAACCCCTACAGAATATGGCTACACCTTC